This TCR beta chain was recorded in a study of T cells in Graves' hyperthyroidism and ophthalmopathy. General observations from the study: Most thyroid clonotypes with frequency above 0.001 were detected in blood. Prediction of ophthalmopathy progression came a median around 6 months pre-onset.

Amplification of TCR beta CDR3 regions used RNA as the template. TCR CDR3 underwent first-round RT-PCR with the HTBI primer set. In TCRdb, the multiplex PCR reads were re-called with MiXCR into one record per CDR3 protein. The sample records 600,000 to 850,000 distinct CDR3 sequences, over 15% being singletons. Diagnoses were made from clinical symptoms, serum measures (thyroxine and TRAb), thyroid ultrasound and orbital computed tomography. Cells are PBMCs isolated from around 9.4 ml of fresh blood. CDR1 and CDR2 from the germline V gene are KGHSH and LQKENI. Trimming shortened V by 8 bases and J by 4 bases, and 14 bases separated the two germline ends. The length of the CDR3 is 13 residues. Details on this clonotype: Its antigen is as yet unknown.

Specimen: blood. The chain carries TRBV18 and TRBJ1-1; no firm D call. The TCR originated in a woman between 50 and 59 years old with Graves' hyperthyroidism that later progressed to Graves' ophthalmopathy. For the CDR3, the DNA is TGTGCCAGCCACGGGAAGGGAGGCACTGAAGCTTTCTTT. It yields the protein CASHGKGGTEAFF.